This T cell receptor (beta chain) was obtained from a study of cytomegalovirus exposure and HLA in healthy donors. Study outcomes and limitations: A later analysis reportedly identified an Asian-associated ancestry cluster as carrying fewer N-insertions than the 666-donor mean.

CDR1 is SGHTA, CDR2 FQGTGA, per germline. V was clipped by 1 base and J by 8 bases, with 9 bases between them. The CDR3 contains 13 residues. The PCR employed 60 Vbeta primers together with 13 Jbeta primers. Method: immunoSEQ multiplex PCR; TCRdb's copy keeps in-frame clones and lacks some. The repertoire holds 99,000 or so clones, with more than 65% as singletons. Points on this clone: What it binds is not known.

This sequence was found in a young man in good health and CMV-seronegative. The rearrangement uses TRBV7-3 and TRBJ2-1, with D maybe TRBD2 (6 bases). Sequenced material: PBMCs. Written as DNA, the CDR3 is TGTGCCAGCAGCTTAAGGAGGGGCGATGAGCAGTTCTTC. It is translated as CASSLRRGDEQFF.